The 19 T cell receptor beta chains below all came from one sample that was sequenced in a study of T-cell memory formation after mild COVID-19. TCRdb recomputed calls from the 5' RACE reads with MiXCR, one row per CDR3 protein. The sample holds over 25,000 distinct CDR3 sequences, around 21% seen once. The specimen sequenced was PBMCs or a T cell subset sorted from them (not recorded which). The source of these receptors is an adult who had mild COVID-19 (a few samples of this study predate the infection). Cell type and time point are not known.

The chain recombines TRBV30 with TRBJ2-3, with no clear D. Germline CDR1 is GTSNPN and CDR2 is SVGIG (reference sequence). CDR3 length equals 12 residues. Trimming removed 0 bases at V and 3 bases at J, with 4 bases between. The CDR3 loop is CAWSVDTDTQYF. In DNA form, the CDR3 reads TGTGCCTGGAGTGTGGATACAGATACGCAGTATTTT.

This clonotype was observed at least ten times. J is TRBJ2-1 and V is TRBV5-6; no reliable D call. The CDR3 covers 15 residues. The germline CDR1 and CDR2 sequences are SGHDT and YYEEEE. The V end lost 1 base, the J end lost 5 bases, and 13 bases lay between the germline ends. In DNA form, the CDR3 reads TGTGCCAGCAGCTTGACTGGGCTTCACGACAATGAGCAGTTCTTC. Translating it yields CASSLTGLHDNEQFF.

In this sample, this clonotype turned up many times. The CDR3 spells CASSLVGGNYGYTF. The DNA for the CDR3 is TGCGCCAGCAGCTTGGTGGGGGGTAACTATGGCTACACCTTC. The chain links TRBV5-1 to TRBJ1-2; D possibly corresponds to TRBD1 (5 bases). The V and J ends lost 0 bases and 1 base respectively, with 7 bases between them. The CDR3 is 14 residues long. Germline-derived CDR1 and CDR2 are SGHRS and YFSETQ.

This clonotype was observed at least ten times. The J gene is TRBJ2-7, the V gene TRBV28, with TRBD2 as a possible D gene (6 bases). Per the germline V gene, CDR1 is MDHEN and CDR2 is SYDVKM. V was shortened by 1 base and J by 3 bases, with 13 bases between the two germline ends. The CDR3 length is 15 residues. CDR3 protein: CASSLLRGEGYEQYF. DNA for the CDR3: TGTGCCAGCAGTTTATTGCGGGGAGAGGGCTACGAGCAGTACTTC.

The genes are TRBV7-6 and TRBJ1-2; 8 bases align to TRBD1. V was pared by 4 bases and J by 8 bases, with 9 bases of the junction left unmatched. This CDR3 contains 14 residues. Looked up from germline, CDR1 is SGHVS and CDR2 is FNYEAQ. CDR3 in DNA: TGTGCCAGCAGCTCCGAACCGACAGGGGTGGGCTACACCTTC. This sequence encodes CASSSEPTGVGYTF.

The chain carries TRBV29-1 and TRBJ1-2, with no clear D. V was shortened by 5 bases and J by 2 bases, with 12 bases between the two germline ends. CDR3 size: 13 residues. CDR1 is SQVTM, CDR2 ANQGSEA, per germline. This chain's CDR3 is CSVLGGENYGYTF. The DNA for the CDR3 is TGCAGCGTTCTAGGCGGAGAAAACTATGGCTACACCTTC.

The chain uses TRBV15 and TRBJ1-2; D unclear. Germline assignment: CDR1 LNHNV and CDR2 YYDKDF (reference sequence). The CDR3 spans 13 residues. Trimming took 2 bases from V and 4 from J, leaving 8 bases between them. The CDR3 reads CATSRRSFYGYTF. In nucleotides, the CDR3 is TGTGCCACCAGCAGAAGGAGCTTCTATGGCTACACCTTC. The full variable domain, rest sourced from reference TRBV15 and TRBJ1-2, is DAMVIQNPRYQVTQFGKPVTLSCSQTLNHNVMYWYQQKSSQAPKLLFHYYDKDFNNEADTPDNFQSRRPNTSFCFLDIRSPGLGDTAMYLCATSRRSFYGYTFGSGTRLTVV.

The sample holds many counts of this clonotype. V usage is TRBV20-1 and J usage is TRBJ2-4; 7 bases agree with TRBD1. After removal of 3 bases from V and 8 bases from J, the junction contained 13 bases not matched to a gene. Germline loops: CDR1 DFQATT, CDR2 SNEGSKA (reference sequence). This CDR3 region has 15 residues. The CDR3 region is CSASTLGPQGDIQYF. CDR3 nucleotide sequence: TGCAGTGCTAGCACCCTGGGACCCCAGGGGGACATTCAGTACTTC.

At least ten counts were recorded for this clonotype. CDR3 coding DNA: TGTGCCAGCAGCGTAGTTAGTGGCAGGGTGGGCTTAGATGAGCAGTTCTTC. Protein: CASSVVSGRVGLDEQFF. The chain recombines TRBV9 with TRBJ2-1; D might be TRBD1 (5 bases). The germline CDR1 and CDR2 sequences are SGDLS and YYNGEE. V was pared by 0 bases and J by 8 bases, with 21 bases between. The CDR3 extends over 17 amino acids.

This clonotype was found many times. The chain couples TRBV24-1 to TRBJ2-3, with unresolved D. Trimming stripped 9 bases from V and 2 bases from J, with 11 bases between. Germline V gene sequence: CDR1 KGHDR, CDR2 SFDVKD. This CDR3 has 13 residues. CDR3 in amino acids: CATSALDTDTQYF. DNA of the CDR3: TGTGCCACCTCAGCCCTCGACACAGATACGCAGTATTTT.

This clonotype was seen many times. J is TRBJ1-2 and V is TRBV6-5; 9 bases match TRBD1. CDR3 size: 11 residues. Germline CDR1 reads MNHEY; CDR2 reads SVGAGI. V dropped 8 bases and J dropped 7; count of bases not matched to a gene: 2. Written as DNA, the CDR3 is TGTGCCAGCGGGACAGGGCTTGGCTACACCTTC. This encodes CASGTGLGYTF.

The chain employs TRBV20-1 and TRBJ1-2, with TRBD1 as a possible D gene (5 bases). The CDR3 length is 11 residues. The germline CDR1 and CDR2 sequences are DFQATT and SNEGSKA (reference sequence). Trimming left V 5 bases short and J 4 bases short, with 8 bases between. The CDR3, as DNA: TGCAGTGCTGACGACAGCTATGGCTACACCTTC. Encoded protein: CSADDSYGYTF.

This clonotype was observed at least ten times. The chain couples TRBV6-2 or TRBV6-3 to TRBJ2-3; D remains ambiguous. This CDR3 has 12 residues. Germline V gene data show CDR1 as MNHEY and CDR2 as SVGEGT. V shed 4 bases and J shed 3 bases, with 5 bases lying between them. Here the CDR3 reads CASSFFTDTQYF. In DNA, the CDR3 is TGTGCCAGCAGTTTTTTTACAGATACGCAGTATTTT.

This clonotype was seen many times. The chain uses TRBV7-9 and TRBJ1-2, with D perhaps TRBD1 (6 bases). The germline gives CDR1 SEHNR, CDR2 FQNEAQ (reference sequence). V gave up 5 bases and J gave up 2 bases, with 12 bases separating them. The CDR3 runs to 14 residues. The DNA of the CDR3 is TGTGCCAGCAGCCCCACAGGGATAAACTATGGCTACACCTTC. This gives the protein CASSPTGINYGYTF.

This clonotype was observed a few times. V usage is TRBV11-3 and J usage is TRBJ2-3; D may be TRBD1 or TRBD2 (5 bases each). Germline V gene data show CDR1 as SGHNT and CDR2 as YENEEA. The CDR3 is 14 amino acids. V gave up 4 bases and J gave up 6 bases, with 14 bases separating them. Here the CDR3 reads CASSSPSRADTQYF. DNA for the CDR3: TGTGCCAGCAGCTCCCCTAGCAGGGCCGATACGCAGTATTTT.

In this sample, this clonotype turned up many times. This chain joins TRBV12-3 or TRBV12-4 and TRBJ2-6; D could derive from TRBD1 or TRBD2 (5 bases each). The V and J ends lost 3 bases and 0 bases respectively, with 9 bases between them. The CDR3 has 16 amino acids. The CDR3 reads CASSLGRFSGANVLTF. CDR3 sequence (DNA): TGTGCCAGCAGTTTGGGACGGTTCTCTGGGGCCAACGTCCTGACTTTC.

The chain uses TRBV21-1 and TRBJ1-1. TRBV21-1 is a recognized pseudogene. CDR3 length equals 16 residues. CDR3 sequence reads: CASSKVLPSGDFEAFF. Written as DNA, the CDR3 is TGTGCCAGCAGCAAGGTCCTACCTTCAGGCGACTTTGAAGCTTTCTTT.

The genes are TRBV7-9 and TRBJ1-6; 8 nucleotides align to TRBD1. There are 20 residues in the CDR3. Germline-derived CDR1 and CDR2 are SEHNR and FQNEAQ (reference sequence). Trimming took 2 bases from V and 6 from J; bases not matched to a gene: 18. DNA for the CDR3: TGTGCCAGCAGCTTATTTGCGGCAGGGGGCGTATTGAGGACTAATTCACCCCTCCACTTT. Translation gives CASSLFAAGGVLRTNSPLHF.

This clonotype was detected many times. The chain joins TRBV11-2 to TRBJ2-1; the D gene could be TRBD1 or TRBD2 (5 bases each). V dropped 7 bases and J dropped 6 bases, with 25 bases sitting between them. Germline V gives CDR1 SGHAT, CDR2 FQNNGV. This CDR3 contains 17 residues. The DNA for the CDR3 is TGTGCCAGCATTAAATCCGGGACCATTAATGGACTCAATGAGCAGTTCTTC. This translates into CASIKSGTINGLNEQFF.